These 32 T cell receptor beta chains were sequenced from one sample in a study of blood T cells in healthy people across ages. It was with a sample-barcoded 5' primer and a J-beta primer mix that a second PCR of about 6 to 12 cycles was run. TCRdb redid the calling of the 5' RACE reads with MiXCR, one entry per CDR3 protein. The sample records about 640,000 distinct CDR3 sequences, about 30% being singletons. The sample consisted of blood. Receptors were obtained from a woman aged 80 or over in good health.

The table lists this clonotype with a few counts. It may be a read error: a sequence one base away is much more abundant. The chain has TRBV5-1 and TRBJ2-7; 7 nucleotides line up with TRBD1. CDR1 and CDR2 from the germline V gene are SGHRS and YFSETQ. V shed 1 base and J 5 bases; nucleotides not matched to a gene: 9. The CDR3 totals 15 residues. This CDR3 reads CASSLTGAGIHEQYF. The CDR3 nucleotides are TGCGCCAGCAGCTTGACAGGGGCGGGCATCCACGAGCAGTACTTC.

Points on this clonotype: A much larger clone lies one base from this, so it may be a read error. This chain connects TRBV11-1 to TRBJ1-1; D is uncertain. Trimming stripped 5 bases from V and 1 base from J, with 8 bases between. The CDR3 is 13 amino acids. Germline loops: CDR1 SGHAT, CDR2 FQDESV (reference sequence). The CDR3 spells CASSTKSNTEAFF. The CDR3 region has the DNA TGTGCCAGCAGCACCAAATCGAACACTGAAGCTTTCTTT.

This clonotype was counted ten times or more. CDR3 in DNA: TGCAGTGCTAGTGTGGGTTCGGGCTATGGCTACACCTTC. It is translated as CSASVGSGYGYTF. The chain couples TRBV20-1 to TRBJ1-2; D ambiguous. V dropped 3 bases and J dropped 4 bases, with 12 bases sitting between them. Per the germline V gene, CDR1 is DFQATT and CDR2 is SNEGSKA (reference sequence). The CDR3 runs to 13 residues.

J is TRBJ2-3 and V is TRBV12-3 or TRBV12-4, with D tentatively TRBD2 (5 bases). The CDR3 contains 15 residues. V lost 8 bases and J lost 4, with 19 bases in between. CDR3 sequence: CASSGMGVRADTQYF. For the CDR3, the DNA is TGTGCCAGCTCGGGGATGGGAGTGAGAGCAGATACGCAGTATTTT.

J is TRBJ2-7 and V is TRBV5-1; TRBD1 aligns across 8 bases. J was trimmed by 4 bases and V by 2 bases; bases with no gene match: 11. The CDR3 loop spans 16 amino acids. Germline CDR1 reads SGHRS; CDR2 reads YFSETQ. In DNA form, the CDR3 reads TGCGCCAGCAGCTTAATGATGGACAGGGTAGGATACGAGCAGTACTTC. The encoded protein is CASSLMMDRVGYEQYF.

This clonotype has a handful of counts. Given a much more abundant clone one base away, this may be a read error. The chain combines TRBV30 with TRBJ2-1; 11 positions agree with TRBD2. CDR3 length equals 14 residues. Germline trimming cut 0 bases from V and 10 bases from J; bases unmatched to any gene: 5. The germline gives CDR1 GTSNPN, CDR2 SVGIG (reference sequence). CDR3 sequence: CAWSVTSGGNEQFF. CDR3 bases: TGTGCCTGGAGTGTAACTAGCGGGGGAAACGAGCAGTTCTTC.

The gene calls are TRBV28 and TRBJ2-1; TRBD2 agrees at 12 bases. This CDR3 is 14 amino acids long. The germline V gene encodes CDR1 MDHEN and CDR2 SYDVKM. Trimming took 6 bases from V and 9 from J; bases not matched to a gene: 6. CDR3 bases: TGTGCCAGCAGGAGACTAGCGGGGGTTAGTGAGCAGTTCTTC. Translating gives CASRRLAGVSEQFF.

This clonotype showed up many times. The V call is TRBV7-9, the J call TRBJ2-7; 10 bases agree with TRBD1. V trimming: 4 bases; J trimming: 5 bases; junction bases outside the gene matches: 8. This CDR3 is built from 15 residues. Germline V CDR1 and CDR2: SEHNR, FQNEAQ (reference sequence). CDR3 DNA sequence: TGTGCCAGCAGCTCCTCGGGACAGGGGTTGCACGAGCAGTACTTC. Residues: CASSSSGQGLHEQYF.

With regard to this clonotype: This may be a read error: a much more frequent sequence differs by one nucleotide. This chain connects TRBV7-2 to TRBJ2-5, with D maybe TRBD1 (7 bases). This CDR3 region has 18 residues. Germline lookup yields CDR1 SGHTA and CDR2 FQGNSA. V was cut by 6 bases and J by 11 bases, with 34 bases left in between. The CDR3 nucleotides are TGTGCCAGCAGGCAGACAGGGATAGGGTTGCGGGGAGACAATGAGCAGTACTTC. Residues: CASRQTGIGLRGDNEQYF. The variable domain in full, completed from reference TRBV7-2 and TRBJ2-5, reads GAGVSQSPSNKVTEKGKDVELRCDPISGHTALYWYRQSLGQGLEFLIYFQGNSAPDKSGLPSDRFSAERTGGSVSTLTIQRTQQEDSAVYLCASRQTGIGLRGDNEQYFGPGTRLLVL.

This clonotype was observed many times. The rearrangement links TRBV25-1 to TRBJ2-1; perhaps D is TRBD1 or TRBD2 (5 bases each). The ends were cut back, 1 base at V and 9 bases at J, with 16 bases in the middle. This CDR3 contains 15 residues. Germline V gene sequence: CDR1 MGHDK, CDR2 SYGVNS. CDR3 amino acids: CASSESPLGVGEQFF. CDR3 sequence (DNA): TGTGCCAGCAGTGAATCCCCTTTGGGGGTGGGTGAGCAGTTCTTC.

This clonotype was observed many times. The chain links TRBV7-2 to TRBJ2-7; possible D gene TRBD1, 6 bases. The CDR3 has 15 residues. Germline-derived CDR1 and CDR2 are SGHTA and FQGNSA. V gave up 4 bases and J gave up 4 bases, with 17 bases separating them. CDR3 coding DNA: TGTGCCAGCAGCTCAACTCAGGGACATGGTTACGAGCAGTACTTC. Its protein is CASSSTQGHGYEQYF.

The chain couples TRBV1 to TRBJ2-7; the table's D call TRBD2 went unverified against the DNA. TRBV1 is flagged as a pseudogene. This CDR3 contains 13 residues. The CDR3: CTSSRDWSGEQYF. In DNA form, the CDR3 reads TGCACCAGCAGCCGGGACTGGTCGGGGGAGCAGTACTTC.

This clonotype occurred many times. This chain uses TRBV29-1 with TRBJ1-2; D not resolved. Germline-derived CDR1 and CDR2 are SQVTM and ANQGSEA. This CDR3 is 12 amino acids long. V was cut by 6 bases and J by 8 bases, with 16 bases left in between. The CDR3 sequence: CSVDGFVLGYTF. The CDR3 coding sequence is TGCAGCGTAGACGGCTTTGTGCTGGGCTACACCTTC.

As concerns this clonotype: A much larger clone lies one base from this, so it may be a read error. This sequence joins TRBV5-1 and TRBJ2-4, with a possible D match to TRBD2 (6 bases). CDR3 length equals 14 residues. V shed 3 bases and J shed 7 bases, with 14 bases lying between them. Germline V lookup: CDR1 SGHRS, CDR2 YFSETQ. The CDR3 region has the DNA TGCGCCAGCAGCTGGGAGGCAGTGCGGAACATTCAGTACTTC. Amino acids: CASSWEAVRNIQYF.

This clonotype occurred many times. The gene calls are TRBV12-3 or TRBV12-4 and TRBJ2-1; TRBD2 agrees at 9 bases. This CDR3 is 15 amino acids long. The junction had 12 bases not matched to a gene; V was cut back by 3 bases and J by 12 bases. The CDR3 is CASSLGLAGLKGQFF. CDR3 sequence (DNA): TGTGCCAGCAGTTTGGGGCTAGCGGGGCTTAAGGGGCAGTTCTTC.

For this clonotype: A much larger clone is a single base away; this may be a read error. The genes are TRBV6-6 and TRBJ2-5; a possible D gene is TRBD1 (6 bases). The CDR3 spans 14 residues. Germline CDR1 and CDR2: MNHNY and SVGAGI (reference sequence). The CDR3 protein is CTSRGRRAQETQYF. CDR3 sequence (DNA): TGTACCAGCAGGGGAAGACGTGCACAAGAGACCCAGTACTTC.

This clonotype has at least ten counts. This chain connects TRBV3-1 to TRBJ2-7; D is perhaps TRBD1 or TRBD2 (5 bases each). The CDR3 contains 16 residues. V was shortened by 1 base and J by 2 bases, with 15 bases between the two germline ends. Germline CDR1 is LGHDT and CDR2 is YNNKEL (reference sequence). This chain's CDR3 is CASSQGGSGGPYEQYF. CDR3 nucleotides: TGTGCCAGCAGCCAAGGGGGAAGTGGGGGACCCTACGAGCAGTACTTC.

This rearrangement joins TRBV20-1 to TRBJ1-5, with a weak D call TRBD1 (6 bases). CDR3 size: 15 residues. With 1 base removed from V and 0 bases from J, the gap between germline ends came to 10 bases. The germline V gene has CDR1 DFQATT and CDR2 SNEGSKA (reference sequence). The CDR3 here is CSARVRGNSNQPQHF. Here the CDR3 DNA reads TGCAGTGCTAGAGTCAGGGGAAATAGCAATCAGCCCCAGCATTTT.

This clonotype came up many times. The rearrangement joins TRBV15 to TRBJ2-6; no definite D call. This CDR3 comprises 16 residues. V was clipped by 0 bases and J by 2 bases, with 8 bases between them. Germline lookup yields CDR1 LNHNV and CDR2 YYDKDF (reference sequence). The CDR3 nucleotides read TGTGCCACCAGCAGAGATTTGGGGACTGGGGCCAACGTCCTGACTTTC. Its protein is CATSRDLGTGANVLTF.

In its sample, this clonotype was seen once. The chain uses TRBV20-1 and TRBJ2-1; D is undetermined. With 3 bases removed from V and 2 bases from J, the gap between germline ends came to 8 bases. Germline V gives CDR1 DFQATT, CDR2 SNEGSKA (reference sequence). The CDR3 is 13 amino acids. The DNA of the CDR3 is TGCAGTGCTAGGTTACCAGCCTACAATGAGCAGTTCTTC. Translated, it gives CSARLPAYNEQFF.

The chain couples TRBV4-1 to TRBJ2-5, with 11 nucleotides matching TRBD2. Near its end, the DNA agrees better with TRBJ2-7, so the J call may be wrong. Germline lookup yields CDR1 MGHRA and CDR2 YSYEKL. The CDR3 has 15 amino acids. CDR3 DNA: TGCGCCAGCAGCCCGACTAGCGGGGCTGATTACGAGCAGTACTTC. This translates into CASSPTSGADYEQYF.

Many counts were recorded for this clonotype. This chain joins TRBV3-1 and TRBJ2-4; a weak D match, TRBD1 (5 bases). V dropped 3 bases and J dropped 6 bases, with 12 bases sitting between them. This CDR3 is 14 amino acids long. Germline CDR1 reads LGHDT; CDR2 reads YNNKEL (reference sequence). CDR3 nucleotides: TGTGCCAGCAGCCAGGGGCTAGGGGTAAACATTCAGTACTTC. Translation: CASSQGLGVNIQYF.

The sample holds many counts of this clonotype. This rearrangement joins TRBV7-9 to TRBJ2-1; 8 positions agree with TRBD2. The CDR3 runs 14 residues. The germline CDR1 and CDR2 sequences are SEHNR and FQNEAQ (reference sequence). With V trimmed by 4 bases and J by 6 bases, 5 bases remained unmatched. CDR3 residues: CASSSTGTSNEQFF. The DNA for the CDR3 is TGTGCCAGCAGCTCGACCGGGACTAGCAATGAGCAGTTCTTC.

This clonotype was seen a single time. The chain couples TRBV7-2 to TRBJ2-3; D unresolved. Trimming took 3 bases from V and 2 from J, leaving 9 bases between them. Germline assignment: CDR1 SGHTA and CDR2 FQGNSA. This CDR3 contains 14 residues. The CDR3: CASSFNSYTDTQYF. The CDR3 region has the DNA TGTGCCAGCAGCTTTAACAGTTACACAGATACGCAGTATTTT.

This clonotype was seen ten or more times. The chain couples TRBV6-2 or TRBV6-3 to TRBJ1-5; D remains ambiguous. Germline CDR1 reads MNHEY; CDR2 reads SVGEGT. Trimming removed 6 bases from V and 7 bases from J, with 19 bases in between. There are 15 residues in the CDR3. The CDR3 DNA follows: TGTGCCAGCAGCCGGTGGACCTCCTCGGGGCAGCCCCAGCATTTT. Its protein product is CASSRWTSSGQPQHF.

This clonotype was counted ten times or more. This chain links TRBV5-1 with TRBJ1-2; D is perhaps TRBD1 (5 bases). V was trimmed by 0 bases and J by 3 bases, leaving 12 bases between them. From germline, CDR1 is SGHRS and CDR2 YFSETQ. This CDR3 has 15 amino acids. Here the CDR3 DNA reads TGCGCCAGCAGCTTGGATCAGGGCGCATACTATGGCTACACCTTC. It specifies CASSLDQGAYYGYTF.

Points on this clonotype: The junction differs from germline at one of its ends, possibly a read error. V is TRBV20-1 and J is TRBJ2-6; D is possibly TRBD2 (6 bases). The CDR3 is 16 residues long. The germline CDR1 and CDR2 sequences are DFQATT and SNEGSKA (reference sequence). The DNA of the CDR3 is TGCAGTGCTCCACCCCACGGGACTCCTGGGGCCAACGTCCGGACTTTC. As protein: CSAPPHGTPGANVRTF.

V usage is TRBV20-1 and J usage is TRBJ1-5; possibly TRBD1 for D (5 bases). CDR3 length: 14 amino acids. CDR1 is DFQATT and CDR2 is SNEGSKA in the germline V gene (reference sequence). V was clipped by 6 bases and J by 2 bases, with 14 bases between them. This CDR3 reads CSAPGLGGNQPQHF. The CDR3 DNA follows: TGCAGTGCCCCGGGCCTAGGGGGCAATCAGCCCCAGCATTTT.

The rearrangement joins TRBV10-3 to TRBJ1-2, with 8 bases identical to TRBD1. CDR3 length: 12 amino acids. Germline V gene lookup returns CDR1 ENHRY and CDR2 SYGVKD. The CDR3 DNA reads as TGTGTCAGGGGACAGGCCACCTATGGCTACACCTTC. Translated: CVRGQATYGYTF.

Comments on this clonotype: A much bigger clone sits one base away, suggesting this may be a read error. V and J are TRBV5-8 and TRBJ2-3, with 11 bases fitting TRBD2. Germline CDR1 and CDR2: SGHTS and YDEGEE. V lost 0 bases and J lost 4; bases outside the gene matches: 4. This CDR3 contains 16 residues. CDR3 bases: TGTGCCAGCAGCTTGGCCACTAGCGGGGGTCCAGATACGCAGTATTTT. Residues: CASSLATSGGPDTQYF. Supplemented by reference TRBV5-8 and TRBJ2-3, the full variable domain reads EAGVTQSPTHLIKTRGQQATLRCSPISGHTSVYWYQQALGLGLQFLLWYDEGEERNRGNFPPRFSGRQFPNYSSELNVNALELEDSALYLCASSLATSGGPDTQYFGPGTRLTVL.

This clonotype was detected ten times or more. The chain employs TRBV7-2 and TRBJ2-3; D possibly corresponds to TRBD2 (7 bases). The V and J ends lost 1 base and 7 bases respectively, with 21 bases between them. This CDR3 has 17 residues. Germline V gene lookup returns CDR1 SGHTA and CDR2 FQGNSA. CDR3 region: CASSLGGGQKNLYTQYF. DNA for the CDR3: TGTGCCAGCAGCTTAGGGGGGGGGCAGAAAAACCTGTATACGCAGTATTTT.

In this sample, this clonotype turned up many times. The chain employs TRBV10-3 and TRBJ2-3; the match to TRBD2 covers 8 bases. The germline CDR1 and CDR2 sequences are ENHRY and SYGVKD. The ends lost 6 bases at V and 6 bases at J; junction bases unmatched: 17. CDR3 size: 17 residues. This CDR3 reads CAISRTLAGGLEDTQYF. The CDR3 coding sequence is TGTGCCATCAGCCGAACTCTAGCGGGTGGTCTTGAGGATACGCAGTATTTT.